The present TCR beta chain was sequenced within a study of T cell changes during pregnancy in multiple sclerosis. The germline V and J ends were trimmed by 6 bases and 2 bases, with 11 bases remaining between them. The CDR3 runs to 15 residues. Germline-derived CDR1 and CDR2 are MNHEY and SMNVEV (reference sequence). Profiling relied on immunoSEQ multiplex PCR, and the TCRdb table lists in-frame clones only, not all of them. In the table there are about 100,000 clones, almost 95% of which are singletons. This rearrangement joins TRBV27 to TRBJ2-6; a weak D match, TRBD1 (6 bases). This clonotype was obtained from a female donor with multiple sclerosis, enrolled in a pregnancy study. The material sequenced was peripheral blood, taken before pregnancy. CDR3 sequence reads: CASRLQGTGANVLTF. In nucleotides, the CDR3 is TGTGCCAGCAGGTTACAGGGAACTGGGGCCAACGTCCTGACTTTC.